This T cell receptor (beta chain) was captured in a study of blood T cell repertoires in COVID-19 (dated by TCRdb to 2019 to 2021). In terms of the full investigation: Collaborator samples came from the United States, Italy and Spain and covered acute and convalescent phases of COVID-19. The prospective study material was composed of cDNA or gDNA derived from T cells, B-cell-depleted T cells, or PBMCs. The sample metadata nearly always contained a de-identified subject ID, COVID-19 status, age in years and sex. The repertoires were released in a freely available public database meant as a resource for research on the immune response to SARS-CoV-2. The samples were drawn from the first 160 participants of the ongoing ImmuneRACE study and from over 950 subjects provided by 6 global collaborators. Deeply sampled blood TCRbeta repertoires from subjects exposed to, actively infected with, or recovered from COVID-19 were included in the dataset. Where available, HLA class I and class II types were taken from metadata supplied by the sample provider and were not determined by assay-based typing.

Worth noting for this clone: Its antigen remains unidentified. No qualities accompany the bases; no much larger clone lies one base away.

Overall study outcomes, separate from this receptor: The amount of clinical and demographic metadata varied by source and participant and was provided uncurated.

In the prospective study, participants were roughly 18 to 100 years old, resided in 20 to 30 geographic areas of the United States, and were enrolled through a virtual design. Cohort assignment in the prospective study relied on participant-reported clinical history from a screening survey and a study questionnaire. For ImmuneRACE Cohort 3, a participant was defined as recovered based on two consecutive negative NP/OP PCR tests, clearance by a healthcare professional, or resolution of symptoms. Mobile phlebotomists in the prospective study collected whole blood, serum and a nasopharyngeal or oropharyngeal swab from every participant. Participants in the prospective study had the option to provide additional blood draws and questionnaires over an approximately two-month period. Before DNA extraction, prospective study blood samples were shipped either frozen or at room temperature. The immunoSEQ Assay, a bias-controlled multiplex PCR, was used to amplify TCRbeta CDR3 regions from genomic DNA. On the study's bioinformatics: Within the assay, amplification of reference gene primers was used to estimate how many nucleated cells each sample contained. To quantify the absolute abundance of each unique TCRbeta CDR3 rearrangement, sequence reads were collapsed and filtered. For each sample, productive Simpson clonality was calculated as the square root of Simpson's diversity index across productive rearrangements. As stored in TCRdb, this immuneACCESS dataset retains in-frame rearrangements with V and J assigned. A fraction of the clones does not appear; measured against another copy, unresolved V genes explain less than half of the discrepancy, and the remainder lacks a known reason. That table is the source of V, J and clone size, and D and trimming were worked out from the DNA. The table for this sample lists about 150,000 clones; roughly 75% of them were counted only once. Clones ranked in the top ten supply over 5% of the sample.

The junction shows trimming of 4 bases on V and 3 bases on J, plus 17 bases between the germline ends. The CDR3 numbers 16 residues from cysteine through phenylalanine. Left in the record is the CDR3 DNA by itself, 48 bases read in frame from the first base. As encoded in the germline V gene, CDR1 is SGHRS while CDR2 is YFSETQ. In this chain, TRBV5-1 is recombined with TRBJ1-3; the D gene assignment is ambiguous. The specimen was PBMCs or T cells enriched from blood (not recorded which). The sequence was obtained from a woman aged 50 to 60 who had recovered from COVID-19. CDR3 reads: CASSPSGGEGGNTIYF. The bases are TGCGCCAGCAGCCCGTCCGGCGGGGAGGGTGGAAACACCATATATTTT.